This T cell receptor (beta chain) is from a study of T cells expressing NK-cell markers. Overall study context: Sorted CD3+CD56-NKG2C+, CD3+CD56+NKG2C+ and CD3+CD56+NKG2C- T cells supplied the TCR beta repertoires. HCMV seropositivity characterized seven of the eight sequenced donors, and seronegativity one. General study findings and limits: The CD3+CD56-NKG2C+ fraction of a handful of donors was likewise dominated by these clonotypes.

To note about this clonotype: Antigen unknown.

TCRdb re-called the 5' RACE reads; one entry per CDR3 protein, DNA not given. Its table records about 110,000 distinct CDR3 sequences. Germline V gene data show CDR1 as SQVTM and CDR2 as ANQGSEA. CDR3 length equals 14 residues. The V gene is TRBV29-1, the J gene TRBJ2-1. Sequencing input: blood T cells: a sorted CD56 or NKG2C T cell subset, CD4+ or CD8+ T cells, or bulk PBMC T cells (not recorded which). The receptor's source is a woman between 18 and 70 years old in good health. CDR3: CSAWGTGSYNEQFF.